This T cell receptor (beta chain) was recovered during a study of cytomegalovirus exposure and HLA in healthy donors. This clone came up a few times. Researchers ran the PCR with 60 Vbeta and 13 Jbeta primers. Sequencing was performed with immunoSEQ multiplex PCR; in TCRdb, only in-frame clones are kept and a portion is missing. Here the sample spans over 150,000 clones, roughly 70% being singletons. Trimming took 8 bases from V and 2 from J, leaving 16 bases between them. CDR1 MGHRA and CDR2 YSYEKL come from the germline V gene. This CDR3 contains 14 residues. The receptor was derived from a male donor in good health and CMV-seronegative. The J gene is TRBJ2-7, the V gene TRBV4-1; a weak D match, TRBD1 (7 bases). The sample consisted of PBMCs. In DNA form, the CDR3 reads TGCGCCAGCGGCCCGGGGGACAGAGCCTACGAGCAGTACTTC. Translating it yields CASGPGDRAYEQYF.